This is a list of T cell receptor beta chains from one sample in a study of T cells after yellow fever vaccination. TCRdb passed the 5' RACE reads through MiXCR, listing each CDR3 protein once. The data contain roughly 340,000 distinct CDR3 sequences, more than 8.5% of them singletons. The sample was PBMCs, taken on the day of the first yellow fever vaccination. These receptors originate from a man between 18 and 29 years old who received the YFV17D yellow fever vaccine. Both conserved end residues are part of each CDR3. The order of the fields is V gene, J gene, clone size, D gene, CDR3 protein, CDR3 DNA. D genes are given only for firm matches. The size of a clone is reported for some rows only, either as once, few or many, or as a class for expanded clones.

v_gene: TRBV4-2; j_gene: TRBJ2-1; abundance: few; d_gene: -; CDR3aa: CASSQTIGNGYNEQFF; CDR3nt: TGTGCCAGCAGCCAAACCATAGGAAACGGGTACAATGAGCAGTTCTTC
v_gene: TRBV7-9; j_gene: TRBJ2-7; abundance: -; d_gene: -; CDR3aa: CASRRELYEQYF; CDR3nt: TGTGCCAGCAGACGGGAGCTCTACGAGCAGTACTTC
v_gene: TRBV6-1; j_gene: TRBJ1-4; abundance: few; d_gene: -; CDR3aa: CASRMTANSNEKLFF; CDR3nt: TGTGCCAGCAGGATGACTGCCAATTCTAATGAAAAACTGTTTTTT
v_gene: TRBV20-1; j_gene: TRBJ2-7; abundance: few; d_gene: -; CDR3aa: CSARHLVHEQYF; CDR3nt: TGCAGTGCTAGACATCTCGTCCACGAGCAGTACTTC
v_gene: TRBV20-1; j_gene: TRBJ2-3; abundance: few; d_gene: -; CDR3aa: CSARDWGARAHTDTQYF; CDR3nt: TGCAGTGCTAGAGACTGGGGGGCCAGGGCTCACACAGATACGCAGTATTTT
v_gene: TRBV7-9; j_gene: TRBJ1-6; abundance: few; d_gene: -; CDR3aa: CASSPTGANSPLHF; CDR3nt: TGTGCCAGCAGTCCTACCGGAGCGAATTCACCCCTCCACTTT
v_gene: TRBV24-1; j_gene: TRBJ2-3; abundance: many; d_gene: -; CDR3aa: CATSDPDRPDTQYF; CDR3nt: TGTGCCACCAGTGACCCTGACCGCCCAGATACGCAGTATTTT
v_gene: TRBV5-1; j_gene: TRBJ1-3; abundance: many; d_gene: -; CDR3aa: CASSLDGGNTIYF; CDR3nt: TGCGCCAGCAGCTTGGACGGAGGAAACACCATATATTTT
v_gene: TRBV20-1; j_gene: TRBJ1-1; abundance: many; d_gene: -; CDR3aa: CSASPGVPTEAFF; CDR3nt: TGCAGTGCTTCACCCGGGGTACCCACTGAAGCTTTCTTT
v_gene: TRBV5-1; j_gene: TRBJ2-3; abundance: few; d_gene: TRBD2; CDR3aa: CASSRNGGEADTQYF; CDR3nt: TGCGCCAGCAGCAGAAACGGGGGGGAGGCAGATACGCAGTATTTT
v_gene: TRBV7-9; j_gene: TRBJ1-2; abundance: -; d_gene: -; CDR3aa: CASSQTVLGYTF; CDR3nt: TGTGCCAGCAGCCAGACTGTTCTTGGCTACACCTTC
v_gene: TRBV20-1; j_gene: TRBJ2-7; abundance: few; d_gene: TRBD1; CDR3aa: CSAPGQGIYEQYF; CDR3nt: TGCAGTGCTCCGGGACAGGGGATCTACGAGCAGTACTTC
v_gene: TRBV6-4; j_gene: TRBJ1-1; abundance: few; d_gene: -; CDR3aa: CASSDRINTEAFF; CDR3nt: TGTGCCAGCAGTGACAGGATAAACACTGAAGCTTTCTTT
v_gene: TRBV7-2; j_gene: TRBJ2-5; abundance: many; d_gene: -; CDR3aa: CASSLVGAETQYF; CDR3nt: TGTGCCAGCAGCTTAGTGGGTGCGGAGACCCAGTACTTC
v_gene: TRBV4-3; j_gene: TRBJ2-1; abundance: -; d_gene: -; CDR3aa: CASSQDRLVRGEQFF; CDR3nt: TGCGCCAGCAGCCAAGATAGGTTGGTGAGAGGTGAGCAGTTCTTC
v_gene: TRBV29-1; j_gene: TRBJ1-1; abundance: -; d_gene: -; CDR3aa: CSGGRDLAFF; CDR3nt: TGCAGCGGTGGACGGGACCTAGCTTTCTTT
v_gene: TRBV15; j_gene: TRBJ1-3; abundance: -; d_gene: -; CDR3aa: CATSDIHSGNTIYF; CDR3nt: TGTGCCACCAGCGATATCCACTCTGGAAACACCATATATTTT
v_gene: TRBV7-2; j_gene: TRBJ1-6; abundance: few; d_gene: -; CDR3aa: CASSLTGWGRDNSPLHF; CDR3nt: TGTGCCAGCAGCTTAACGGGTTGGGGTCGGGATAATTCACCCCTCCACTTT
v_gene: TRBV6-2/TRBV6-3; j_gene: TRBJ1-3; abundance: few; d_gene: -; CDR3aa: CASSRRVKSSGNTIYF; CDR3nt: TGTGCCAGCAGTCGACGAGTCAAGAGCTCTGGAAACACCATATATTTT
v_gene: TRBV28; j_gene: TRBJ2-5; abundance: many; d_gene: -; CDR3aa: CATSRGGRETQYF; CDR3nt: TGTGCCACCTCCCGGGGTGGGCGGGAGACCCAGTACTTC
v_gene: TRBV2; j_gene: TRBJ2-4; abundance: -; d_gene: TRBD1; CDR3aa: CASSGTGVNIQYF; CDR3nt: TGTGCCAGCAGTGGGACAGGGGTAAACATTCAGTACTTC
v_gene: TRBV6-1; j_gene: TRBJ1-5; abundance: few; d_gene: -; CDR3aa: CASRATARSNQPQHF; CDR3nt: TGTGCCAGCAGGGCGACAGCCAGAAGCAATCAGCCCCAGCATTTT
v_gene: TRBV13; j_gene: TRBJ1-1; abundance: few; d_gene: -; CDR3aa: CASSLVGGLKRTEAFF; CDR3nt: TGTGCCAGCAGCTTAGTGGGTGGGTTAAAGAGGACTGAAGCTTTCTTT
v_gene: TRBV10-3; j_gene: TRBJ2-2; abundance: -; d_gene: -; CDR3aa: CAISRGQDDGELFF; CDR3nt: TGTGCCATCAGTCGCGGCCAGGATGACGGGGAGCTGTTTTTT
v_gene: TRBV7-9; j_gene: TRBJ1-2; abundance: many; d_gene: TRBD1; CDR3aa: CASSDGQGADGYTF; CDR3nt: TGTGCCAGCAGCGACGGACAGGGGGCTGATGGCTACACCTTC
v_gene: TRBV6-2/TRBV6-3; j_gene: TRBJ1-3; abundance: -; d_gene: -; CDR3aa: CASSSSEGAGNTIYF; CDR3nt: -
v_gene: TRBV6-2/TRBV6-3; j_gene: TRBJ2-5; abundance: many; d_gene: TRBD2; CDR3aa: CASSRLAGLQETQYF; CDR3nt: TGTGCCAGCAGCCGACTAGCGGGGCTTCAAGAGACCCAGTACTTC
v_gene: TRBV7-9; j_gene: TRBJ2-6; abundance: few; d_gene: -; CDR3aa: CASSSIGANVLTF; CDR3nt: TGTGCCAGCAGTTCAATCGGGGCCAACGTCCTGACTTTC
v_gene: TRBV9; j_gene: TRBJ2-3; abundance: many; d_gene: TRBD2; CDR3aa: CASSVASGADTQYF; CDR3nt: TGTGCCAGCAGCGTAGCTAGCGGGGCAGATACGCAGTATTTT